A selection of T cell receptor beta chains follows, all from one sample in a study of cytomegalovirus exposure and HLA in healthy donors. Assay: immunoSEQ multiplex PCR; the TCRdb copy retains only in-frame clones and omits some. The sample lists tens of thousands of clones; around 97% were seen once. Material for sequencing was PBMCs. These receptors were obtained from a man between 18 and 35 years old in good health and CMV-seronegative. CDR3s include the opening cysteine and the closing phenylalanine or tryptophan. The order of the fields is CDR3 protein, CDR3 DNA, V gene, clone size, J gene, D gene. A D gene is named only where the DNA matches it firmly. Some rows mark clone size as missing; the rest say once, few, many or name a class of expanded clone.

CASSYSRGVRGYTF TGTGCCAGCAGTTACTCACGGGGGGTCCGAGGCTACACCTTC TRBV6-6 - TRBJ1-2 -
CASSYAGVRTDTQYF TGTGCCAGCAGCTACGCGGGAGTTCGAACAGATACGCAGTATTTT TRBV7-2 - TRBJ2-3 TRBD2
CASSRSGDAVGSQYF TGTGCCAGCAGTCGGTCGGGAGATGCCGTGGGGAGCCAGTACTTC TRBV28 - TRBJ2-7 -
CASSLDRAATEAFF TGTGCCAGCAGTTTGGACAGGGCGGCCACTGAAGCTTTCTTT TRBV28 - TRBJ1-1 TRBD1
CASTLRGEQFF TGTGCCAGCACCTTAAGGGGTGAGCAGTTCTTC TRBV25-1 - TRBJ2-1 -
CACAQGVNQPQHF TGTGCCTGTGCACAGGGGGTCAATCAGCCCCAGCATTTT TRBV30 - TRBJ1-5 TRBD1
CASSLGRGPAYEQYF TGTGCTAGCAGCTTAGGACGAGGTCCGGCCTACGAGCAGTACTTC TRBV7-7 - TRBJ2-7 -
CASSLGERTQYF TGTGCCAGCAGCTTAGGGGAGAGGACCCAGTACTTC TRBV7-9 - TRBJ2-5 -
CASSEGQGAGYTF TGTGCCAGCAGCGAGGGACAGGGGGCTGGCTACACCTTC TRBV2 - TRBJ1-2 TRBD1
CASSTLGGREQYF TGTGCCAGCAGTACACTAGGGGGTCGCGAGCAGTACTTC TRBV6-5 - TRBJ2-7 -
CASSLDQTNTGELFF TGTGCCAGCAGCTTGGATCAGACGAACACCGGGGAGCTGTTTTTT TRBV5-6 - TRBJ2-2 -
CASSTLYGNQPQHF TGTGCCAGCAGTACCCTATATGGCAATCAGCCCCAGCATTTT TRBV28 - TRBJ1-5 -
CASSFGTGNQPQHF TGTGCCAGCTCGTTTGGGACAGGCAATCAGCCCCAGCATTTT TRBV6-6 - TRBJ1-5 TRBD1
CASSRTGGNGYTF TGTGCCAGCAGCCGTACAGGGGGCAATGGCTACACCTTC TRBV27 - TRBJ1-2 TRBD1
CASSQERQKYSPLHF TGCGCCAGCAGCCAAGAAAGACAGAAGTATTCACCCCTCCACTTT TRBV4-1 - TRBJ1-6 -
CASSYDRRSTDTQYF TGTGCCAGCAGTTACGACAGGCGAAGCACAGATACGCAGTATTTT TRBV6-5 - TRBJ2-3 -
CASSPTGEAKNIQYF TGTGCCAGCAGCCCAACAGGGGAGGCCAAAAACATTCAGTACTTC TRBV28 - TRBJ2-4 TRBD1
CASRPDNRQVHEAFF TGTGCCAGCCGCCCTGACAACAGACAGGTACATGAAGCTTTCTTT TRBV6-6 - TRBJ1-1 -
CASSLLGTSASSGANVLTF TGTGCCAGCAGCTTGTTGGGGACTAGCGCTTCTTCTGGGGCCAACGTCCTGACTTTC TRBV5-6 - TRBJ2-6 TRBD2
CANRDSQETQYF TGCGCCAACCGGGACAGCCAAGAGACCCAGTACTTC TRBV23-1 - TRBJ2-5 TRBD1
CASSEQGVTGNTIYF TGTGCCAGCAGTGAACAGGGGGTCACTGGAAACACCATATATTTT TRBV28 - TRBJ1-3 TRBD1
CAAGGGNEQFF TGTGCCGCCGGCGGGGGCAATGAGCAGTTCTTC TRBV10-3 - TRBJ2-1 TRBD2
CASSLVGTTSNEQFF TGTGCCAGCAGCTTAGTCGGGACTACTAGCAATGAGCAGTTCTTC TRBV7-9 - TRBJ2-1 TRBD2
CASSYSGGVNNQPQHF TGTGCCAGCAGTTACTCGGGAGGGGTCAACAATCAGCCCCAGCATTTT TRBV6-6 - TRBJ1-5 -
CASSRMEGSGTREKLFF TGTGCCAGCAGCCGAATGGAGGGTTCAGGGACCAGAGAAAAACTGTTTTTT TRBV28 - TRBJ1-4 -
CASSAARTGAEAFF TGTGCCAGCAGTGCCGCACGAACTGGAGCTGAAGCTTTCTTT TRBV2 - TRBJ1-1 -
CASSRGTGNTEAFF TGTGCCAGCAGCAGAGGGACAGGGAACACTGAAGCTTTCTTT TRBV13 - TRBJ1-1 TRBD1
CASSQDGLAGGPYNEQFF TGTGCCAGCAGCCAAGATGGGCTAGCGGGAGGTCCCTACAATGAGCAGTTCTTC TRBV4-2 - TRBJ2-1 TRBD2
CAWSTSTSGRANLPPDTQYF TGTGCCTGGAGCACCTCGACTAGCGGGAGGGCAAACCTTCCGCCAGATACGCAGTATTTT TRBV30 once TRBJ2-3 TRBD2
CASSRTLYEQYF TGTGCCAGCAGTCGGACACTATACGAGCAGTACTTC TRBV2 - TRBJ2-7 -
CASSEGRGPGNTIYF TGTGCCAGCAGTGAAGGCAGGGGGCCTGGAAACACCATATATTTT TRBV2 - TRBJ1-3 TRBD1
CASSKTDTDTQYF TGTGCCAGCAGTAAGACAGACACAGATACGCAGTATTTT TRBV27 - TRBJ2-3 -
CSGRTGGTGELFF TGCAGCGGACGGACAGGGGGCACCGGGGAGCTGTTTTTT TRBV29-1 - TRBJ2-2 TRBD1
CASSGDRGGNQPQHF TGTGCCAGCAGTGGGGACAGGGGAGGCAATCAGCCCCAGCATTTT TRBV2 once TRBJ1-5 TRBD1
CATSRDFGGLFEQYF TGTGCCACCAGCAGAGATTTTGGAGGCCTTTTCGAGCAGTACTTC TRBV15 - TRBJ2-7 -
CASSPLSGRMTDTQYF TGTGCCAGCTCACCACTTAGCGGGAGAATGACAGATACGCAGTATTTT TRBV18 - TRBJ2-3 TRBD2
CASSLNYGYTF TGTGCCAGCAGCCTGAACTATGGCTACACCTTC TRBV6-6 - TRBJ1-2 -
CASSLAGDVDTQYF TGTGCTAGCAGCCTAGCGGGAGACGTAGATACGCAGTATTTT TRBV7-7 - TRBJ2-3 TRBD2
CASSTTGTGDQPQHF TGTGCCAGCAGCACCACCGGGACAGGGGATCAGCCCCAGCATTTT TRBV6-6 - TRBJ1-5 TRBD1
CASSRGLRGSTNEKLFF TGTGCCAGCAGCCGGGGGTTGCGGGGATCAACTAATGAAAAACTGTTTTTT TRBV9 - TRBJ1-4 -
CASSARQGASHEQYF TGTGCCAGCAGCGCCCGACAGGGGGCTAGCCACGAGCAGTACTTC TRBV7-9 - TRBJ2-7 TRBD1
CASSVTGGGAGNTIYF TGTGCCAGCAGCGTAACAGGAGGGGGGGCTGGAAACACCATATATTTT TRBV7-2 - TRBJ1-3 -
CASSLGPGDGQPQHF TGTGCCAGCAGCTTAGGCCCGGGGGACGGTCAGCCCCAGCATTTT TRBV7-2 - TRBJ1-5 -
CASSKGGQGPTYEQYF TGTGCCAGCAGCAAAGGGGGACAGGGACCAACCTACGAGCAGTACTTC TRBV21-1 - TRBJ2-7 -
CASSPGGYQPQHF TGTGCCAGCAGCCCAGGGGGCTATCAGCCCCAGCATTTT TRBV7-9 - TRBJ1-5 TRBD1
CASSPQIQDDRGESGYTF TGTGCCAGCAGCCCCCAAATTCAGGACGACAGGGGGGAGAGTGGCTACACCTTC TRBV7-3 - TRBJ1-2 TRBD1
CASRSSGATNYGYTF TGTGCCAGTCGCTCCAGCGGGGCCACTAACTATGGCTACACCTTC TRBV11-2 - TRBJ1-2 -
CASSHIKGVIYGYTF TGTGCCAGCAGTCACATAAAGGGGGTTATTTATGGCTACACCTTC TRBV27 once TRBJ1-2 -